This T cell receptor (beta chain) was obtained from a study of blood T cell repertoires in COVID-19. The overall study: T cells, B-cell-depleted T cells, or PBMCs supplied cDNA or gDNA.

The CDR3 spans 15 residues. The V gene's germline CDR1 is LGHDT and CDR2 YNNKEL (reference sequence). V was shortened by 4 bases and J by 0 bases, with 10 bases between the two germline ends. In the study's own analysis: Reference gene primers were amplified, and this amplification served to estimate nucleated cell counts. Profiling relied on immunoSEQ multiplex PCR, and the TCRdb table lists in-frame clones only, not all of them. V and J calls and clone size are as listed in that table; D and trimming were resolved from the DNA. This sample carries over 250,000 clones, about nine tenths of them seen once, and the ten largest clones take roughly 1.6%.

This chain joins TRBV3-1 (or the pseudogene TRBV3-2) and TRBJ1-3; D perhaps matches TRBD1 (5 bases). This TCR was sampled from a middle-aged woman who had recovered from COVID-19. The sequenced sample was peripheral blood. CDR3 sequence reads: CASSPMDISGNTIYF. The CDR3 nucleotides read TGTGCCAGCAGCCCGATGGACATCTCTGGAAACACCATATATTTT.